These T cell receptor beta chains were read from a single sample in a study of CD8+CD57+ T cells in acquired aplastic anemia. TCRdb re-analysed the reads in MiXCR, keeping a single row per CDR3 protein. The sample lists some 160,000 distinct CDR3 sequences, around 48% occurring once. Sample: sorted CD4+, CD8+, or CD8+CD57+ T cells (not recorded which) from PBMCs. Every receptor here comes from a human donor with aplastic anemia. The CDR3 runs from the conserved cysteine through the conserved F or W. A D gene is named only where the DNA matches it firmly. Where a row states a size, it is once, few, many or the class of an expanded clone; other rows omit it.

>TRBJ1-1|TRBV6-1|NA|NA
CASSEGILGNTEAFF
TGTGCCAGCAGTGAGGGAATCCTGGGGAACACTGAAGCTTTCTTT
>TRBJ1-2|TRBV5-1|NA|many
CASSLGGSYGYTF
TGTGCCAGCAGCTTAGGGGGATCCTATGGCTACACCTTC
>TRBJ2-1|TRBV7-8|NA|NA
CASSLDRNEQFF
TGTGCCAGCAGCTTAGATCGTAATGAGCAGTTCTTC
>TRBJ2-2|TRBV19|TRBD2|many
CASSTLLAGGPSNTGELFF
TGTGCCAGTAGTACCCTACTAGCGGGAGGGCCTTCGAACACCGGGGAGCTGTTTTTT
>TRBJ1-2|TRBV27|NA|NA
CASSLTRPSYGYTF
TGTGCCAGCAGTTTAACCAGACCTAGCTATGGCTACACCTTC
>TRBJ2-1|TRBV12-3/TRBV12-4|TRBD2|many
CASGRSGTGVDEQFF
TGTGCCAGCGGTCGTAGCGGGACTGGGGTCGATGAGCAGTTCTTC
>TRBJ2-5|TRBV20-1|TRBD2|NA
CSARDSRTSGETQYF
TGCAGTGCTAGAGATAGTCGGACTAGCGGGGAGACCCAGTACTTC
>TRBJ2-7|TRBV5-1|TRBD1|few
CASSLVGTGSYEQYF
TGTGCCAGCAGCTTGGTAGGGACAGGGTCCTACGAGCAGTACTTC
>TRBJ2-3|TRBV6-1|NA|NA
CASSSGPPSTDTQYF
TGTGCCAGCAGCTCGGGCCCCCCGAGCACAGATACGCAGTATTTT
>TRBJ1-1|TRBV18|NA|NA
CASSPSTGNTEAFF
TGTGCCAGCTCACCGTCTACGGGGAACACTGAAGCTTTCTTT
>TRBJ2-5|TRBV20-1|TRBD1|NA
CSARTGETQYF
TGCAGTGCTAGAACAGGGGAAACCCAGTACTTC
>TRBJ2-7|TRBV7-2|NA|many
CASSLGAYEQYF
TGTGCCAGCAGCTTGGGAGCCTACGAGCAGTACTTC
>TRBJ2-2|TRBV11-3|NA|few
CASSPGFDTGELFF
TGTGCCAGCAGCCCCGGATTCGACACCGGGGAGCTGTTTTTT
>TRBJ2-5|TRBV20-1|NA|NA
CSARDLGQETQYF
TGCAGTGCTAGAGATTTGGGACAAGAGACCCAGTACTTC
>TRBJ2-3|TRBV5-4|TRBD2|many
CASSLASGGRSTDTQYF
TGTGCCAGCAGCTTGGCGTCTGGCGGGAGAAGCACAGATACGCAGTATTTT
>TRBJ2-3|TRBV7-9|TRBD1|many
CASSSWTGSDTQYF
TGTGCCAGCAGCTCCTGGACAGGTTCAGATACGCAGTATTTT
>TRBJ1-4|TRBV29-1|NA|NA
CSVADALKNEKLFF
TGCAGCGTTGCCGACGCCCTGAAGAATGAAAAACTGTTTTTT
>TRBJ1-6|TRBV6-5|NA|many
CASSYSKEVNSPLHF
TGTGCCAGCAGTTACTCAAAAGAGGTTAATTCACCCCTCCACTTT
>TRBJ2-6|TRBV7-2|NA|once
CASSWGDGANVLTF
TGTGCCAGCAGCTGGGGGGACGGGGCCAACGTCCTGACTTTC
>TRBJ2-7|TRBV2|TRBD1|NA
CASSRDRETLGYF
TGTGCCAGCAGTCGGGACAGGGAGACCCTGGGGTACTTC
>TRBJ2-5|TRBV5-4|NA|many
CASSQPGLGAQETQYF
TGTGCCAGCAGCCAACCCGGCCTTGGGGCCCAAGAGACCCAGTACTTC
>TRBJ2-1|TRBV24-1|NA|many
CATEDSSLEEQFF
TGTGCCACCGAAGACTCCTCCCTGGAGGAGCAGTTCTTC
>TRBJ1-1|TRBV19|NA|NA
CASSIRHRDTEAFF
TGTGCCAGTAGTATTCGTCACAGGGACACTGAAGCTTTCTTT
>TRBJ1-6|TRBV10-3|NA|NA
CAISESKVGSYNSPLHF
TGTGCCATCAGTGAGTCGAAGGTCGGCTCCTATAATTCACCCCTCCACTTT
>TRBJ1-4|TRBV12-3/TRBV12-4|NA|NA
CASSSDKGTFNEKLFF
TGTGCCAGCAGTTCCGATAAGGGGACCTTTAATGAAAAACTGTTTTTT
>TRBJ1-4|TRBV7-9|NA|many
CASSLDRVEEKLFF
TGTGCCAGCAGCTTAGACAGGGTTGAAGAAAAACTGTTTTTT
>TRBJ2-7|TRBV20-1|NA|NA
CSATGPEPYEQYF
TGCAGTGCTACGGGACCCGAGCCCTACGAGCAGTACTTC
>TRBJ1-3|TRBV5-5|NA|NA
CASSLGGSPSGNTIYF
TGTGCCAGCAGCTTGGGCGGCTCTCCCTCTGGAAACACCATATATTTT
>TRBJ2-1|TRBV27|TRBD2|NA
CASSLQREVGDEQFF
TGTGCCAGCAGTCTACAGCGGGAGGTGGGGGATGAGCAGTTCTTC
>TRBJ1-2|TRBV20-1|TRBD1|NA
CSAPDRGSGYTF
TGCAGTGCTCCGGACAGGGGGAGCGGCTACACCTTC
>TRBJ1-1|TRBV5-1|TRBD1|many
CASSLGQGAGSNTEAFF
TGCGCCAGCAGCTTGGGGCAGGGGGCCGGATCGAACACTGAAGCTTTCTTT
>TRBJ1-1|TRBV13|TRBD1|NA
CASSLGSYRGTSTEAFF
TGTGCCAGCAGCTTAGGTTCGTACAGGGGGACGTCCACTGAAGCTTTCTTT
>TRBJ2-2|TRBV10-3|NA|NA
CAISKRPQVTGELFF
TGTGCCATCAGTAAACGCCCTCAGGTCACCGGGGAGCTGTTTTTT
>TRBJ2-7|TRBV5-6|TRBD2|many
CASSVGGEQYF
TGTGCCAGCAGCGTCGGGGGGGAGCAGTACTTC
>TRBJ2-5|TRBV29-1|TRBD2|once
CSLVASGSGETQYF
TGCAGCTTAGTAGCTAGCGGGAGTGGAGAGACCCAGTACTTC
>TRBJ1-5|TRBV6-4|TRBD1|NA
CASSDGSRAIGQGADFQPQHF
TGTGCCAGCAGTGACGGTAGTAGGGCGATCGGACAGGGGGCCGATTTTCAGCCCCAGCATTTT